Shown below are 10 T cell receptor beta chains from a single sample sequenced in a study of neurological immune-mediated disorders. MiXCR, applied by TCRdb to the 5' RACE reads, yields one record per CDR3 protein. The repertoire consists of 20,000 to 25,000 distinct CDR3 sequences, with about 9.4% occurring once and the leading ten covering about 20%. The sequencing sample was made of PBMCs. The receptors shown here come from an older woman with HTLV-1-associated myelopathy (HAM/TSP).

Many counts were recorded for this clonotype. V gene TRBV5-1 combines with J gene TRBJ2-1; TRBD1 agrees at 10 bases. The germline CDR1 and CDR2 sequences are SGHRS and YFSETQ. With V trimmed by 1 base and J by 5 bases, 12 bases remained unmatched. The CDR3 covers 18 residues. CDR3 sequence reads: CASSLRKGTGDINNEQFF. CDR3 DNA: TGCGCCAGCAGCTTGCGTAAGGGGACAGGGGATATCAACAATGAGCAGTTCTTC.

This clonotype was observed many times. This chain joins TRBV9 and TRBJ2-2; D assignment may be TRBD1 or TRBD2 (5 bases each). CDR3 length equals 16 residues. Germline CDR1 is SGDLS and CDR2 is YYNGEE. Trimming cost V 3 bases and J 6 bases, with 18 bases left between them. Here the CDR3 reads CASSGSTTLGPGELFF. Here the CDR3 DNA reads TGTGCCAGCAGCGGGTCCACCACCTTGGGACCCGGGGAGCTGTTTTTT.

This clonotype appeared a single time. A much larger clone differs from this one at a single base, so this may be a read error. The rearrangement joins TRBV20-1 to TRBJ1-6; the D gene is possibly TRBD1 (6 bases). Germline lookup yields CDR1 DFQATT and CDR2 SNEGSKA (reference sequence). This CDR3 has 15 amino acids. CDR3 amino acids: CSARLDSYSNPPLHF. For the CDR3, the DNA is TGCAGTGCTAGATTGGACAGCTACTCTAATCCACCCCTCCACTTT.

This clonotype was seen repeatedly, ten times or more. V gene TRBV5-1 combines with J gene TRBJ2-7; 9 nucleotides match TRBD1. V lost 4 bases to trimming and J lost 3 bases; unmatched junction nucleotides: 5. Germline loops: CDR1 SGHRS, CDR2 YFSETQ. This CDR3 region has 14 residues. The CDR3 region is CASSPQGQGYEQYF. In DNA, the CDR3 is TGCGCCAGCAGCCCACAGGGACAGGGCTACGAGCAGTACTTC.

This clonotype appeared many times. The CDR3 DNA follows: TGTGCCAGCAGTTTCATGCGGGGGGGTTCAGATACGCAGTATTTT. It codes for CASSFMRGGSDTQYF. The V and J genes are TRBV6-6 and TRBJ2-3; 9 positions match TRBD2. Germline V gene lookup returns CDR1 MNHNY and CDR2 SVGAGI (reference sequence). The CDR3 consists of 15 residues. The V segment lost 4 bases and the J segment 4 bases; nucleotides outside the gene matches: 6.

About this clonotype itself: A much larger clone lies one base from this, so it may be a read error. The missing conserved phenylalanine or tryptophan at the end of this CDR3 makes a read error likely. This rearrangement joins TRBV6-7 to TRBJ2-7, with D hard to call. TRBV6-7 is marked as an open reading frame, function uncertain. The CDR3 covers 11 residues. V lost 8 bases and J lost 6, with 11 bases in between. This chain's CDR3 is CASPTGGEQYL. CDR3 bases: TGTGCCAGCCCCACCGGCGGCGAGCAGTACTTA.

This clonotype was counted many times. V and J are TRBV11-3 and TRBJ2-1, with D perhaps matching TRBD1 (6 bases). This CDR3 has 13 residues. V lost 4 bases and J lost 5, with 9 bases in between. Per germline, CDR1 SGHNT and CDR2 YENEEA. The CDR3 reads CASSSGGNNEQFF. The CDR3, as DNA: TGTGCCAGCAGCTCTGGGGGCAACAATGAGCAGTTCTTC.

This clonotype was recorded once. This chain links TRBV5-6 with TRBJ2-3; 9 bases match TRBD1. Germline V lookup: CDR1 SGHDT, CDR2 YYEEEE. This CDR3 is built from 16 residues. The ends lost 4 bases at V and 2 bases at J; junction bases unmatched: 8. The CDR3 reads CASSETGGSDTDTQYF. As DNA, the CDR3 is TGTGCCAGCAGCGAGACAGGGGGGTCTGACACAGATACGCAGTATTTT.

This clonotype was picked up many times. The V gene is TRBV30, the J gene TRBJ2-7; a weak D match, TRBD1 (5 bases). The CDR3 is 15 residues long. V was trimmed by 0 bases and J by 2 bases, leaving 14 bases between them. Germline CDR1 and CDR2: GTSNPN and SVGIG (reference sequence). CDR3 sequence: CAWSVQLSGTYEQYF. The CDR3 DNA reads TGTGCCTGGAGTGTACAACTCTCAGGGACCTACGAGCAGTACTTC.

This clonotype was recorded many times. J is TRBJ2-3 and V is TRBV20-1; 9 bases are shared with TRBD1. The germline CDR1 and CDR2 sequences are DFQATT and SNEGSKA (reference sequence). The CDR3 covers 15 residues. The trim removed 0 bases at V and 4 bases at J, leaving 5 bases unmatched. The CDR3, as DNA: TGCAGTGCTAGAGATACCCGACAGGGGGCAGATACGCAGTATTTT. It is translated as CSARDTRQGADTQYF.